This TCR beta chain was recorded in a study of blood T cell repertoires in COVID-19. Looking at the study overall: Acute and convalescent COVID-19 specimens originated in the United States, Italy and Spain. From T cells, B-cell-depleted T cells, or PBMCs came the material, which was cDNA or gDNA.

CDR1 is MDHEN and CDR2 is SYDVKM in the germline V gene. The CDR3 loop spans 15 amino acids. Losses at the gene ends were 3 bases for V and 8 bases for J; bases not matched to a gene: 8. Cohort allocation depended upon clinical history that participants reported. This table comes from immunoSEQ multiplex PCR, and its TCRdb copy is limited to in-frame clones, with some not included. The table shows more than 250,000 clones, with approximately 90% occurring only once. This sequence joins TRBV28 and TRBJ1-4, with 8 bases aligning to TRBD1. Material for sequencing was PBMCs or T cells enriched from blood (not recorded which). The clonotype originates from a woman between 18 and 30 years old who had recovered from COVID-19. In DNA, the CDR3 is TGTGCCAGCAGTTTTACGGCAGGGGGCGGAGAAAAACTGTTTTTT. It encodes CASSFTAGGGEKLFF.